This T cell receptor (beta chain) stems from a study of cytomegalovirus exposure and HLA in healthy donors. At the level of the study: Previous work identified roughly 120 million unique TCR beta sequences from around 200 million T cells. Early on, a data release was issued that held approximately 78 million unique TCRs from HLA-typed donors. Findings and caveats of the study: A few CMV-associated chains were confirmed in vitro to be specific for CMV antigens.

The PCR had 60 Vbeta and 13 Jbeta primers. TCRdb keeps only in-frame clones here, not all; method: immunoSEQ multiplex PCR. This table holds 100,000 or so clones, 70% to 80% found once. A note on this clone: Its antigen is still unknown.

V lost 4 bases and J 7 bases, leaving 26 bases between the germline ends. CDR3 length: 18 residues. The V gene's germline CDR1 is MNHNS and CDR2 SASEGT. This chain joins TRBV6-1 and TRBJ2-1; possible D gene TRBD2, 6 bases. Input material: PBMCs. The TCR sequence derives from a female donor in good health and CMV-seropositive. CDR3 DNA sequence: TGTGCCAGCAGTGTATCTAGCTCGTCGGGGTCACGGGGGAATGAGCAGTTCTTC. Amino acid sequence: CASSVSSSSGSRGNEQFF.